The table lists the clone carrying this T cell receptor beta chain with a few counts. Antigen specificity is unknown. V lost 8 bases to trimming and J lost 2 bases, with 13 bases between them. Germline loops: CDR1 SEHNR, CDR2 FQNEAQ (reference sequence). The CDR3 covers 14 residues. This record belongs to a study of shared clonotypes between healthy human individuals. The study, taken as a whole, reports: The represented genetic and exposure-history diversity was limited by the small number of donors.

Using immunoSEQ multiplex PCR, the repertoire was profiled, and TCRdb retains in-frame clones only, with some absent. This sample has roughly 2.5 million clones; more than 90% occur once, and the top ten carry over 0.12%. Sequenced: naive CD4+ T cells sorted from blood. This sample's subset: CD45RA+ positively selected. The sequence derives from a man younger than 35 in good health. V and J are TRBV7-9 and TRBJ1-5; D gene unclear. The CDR3 spells CASGGELGNQPQHF. The CDR3 DNA reads TGTGCCAGCGGCGGGGAGTTGGGCAATCAGCCCCAGCATTTT.